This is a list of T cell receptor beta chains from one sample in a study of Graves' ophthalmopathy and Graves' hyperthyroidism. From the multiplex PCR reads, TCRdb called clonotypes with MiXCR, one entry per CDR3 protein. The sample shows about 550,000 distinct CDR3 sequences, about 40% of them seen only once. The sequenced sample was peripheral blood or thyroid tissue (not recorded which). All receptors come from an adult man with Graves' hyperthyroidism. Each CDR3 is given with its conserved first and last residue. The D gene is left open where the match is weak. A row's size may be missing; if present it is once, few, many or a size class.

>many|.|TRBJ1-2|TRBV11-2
TGTGCCAGCAGCTTAGGTGCAGGGCGAAACTATGGCTACACCTTC
CASSLGAGRNYGYTF
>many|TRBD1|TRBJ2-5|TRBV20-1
TGCAGTGCGAGAATCACAGGGGCTGGAGAGACCCAGTACTTC
CSARITGAGETQYF
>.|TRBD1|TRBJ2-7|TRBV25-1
TGTGCCAGCAGTGCCATGACAGGGGTGCAGTACTTC
CASSAMTGVQYF
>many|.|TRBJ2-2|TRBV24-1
TGTGCCACCAGTGATTCGGACAGAGGGGAAACCGGGGAGCTGTTTTTT
CATSDSDRGETGELFF
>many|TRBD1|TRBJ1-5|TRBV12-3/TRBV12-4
TGTGCCAGCAGTTTAGCGCTGGGACAGGGGAATGATCAGCCCCAGCATTTT
CASSLALGQGNDQPQHF
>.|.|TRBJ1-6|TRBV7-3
TGTGCCAGCAGCTTACCGGCTAGCGGGAGGGCGGATAATTCACCCCTCCACTTT
CASSLPASGRADNSPLHF
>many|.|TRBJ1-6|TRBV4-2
TGTGCCAGCAGCCAAGATATGGGGTACCCCCTCCACTTT
CASSQDMGYPLHF
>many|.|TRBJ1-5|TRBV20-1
TGCAGTGCTAGCCCCGATAATCCTAATCAGCCCCAGCATTTT
CSASPDNPNQPQHF
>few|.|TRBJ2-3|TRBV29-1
TGCAGCGTGGAGTGGGCCGGGACGGCTAGCACAGATACGCAGTATTTT
CSVEWAGTASTDTQYF
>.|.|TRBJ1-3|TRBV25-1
TGTGCCTGGGGGAACCCGAGCTCTGGAAACACCATATATTTT
CAWGNPSSGNTIYF
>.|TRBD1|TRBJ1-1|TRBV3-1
TGTGCCAGCAGCCGCGGACAGGGTCATCTTAGCACTGAAGCTTTCTTT
CASSRGQGHLSTEAFF
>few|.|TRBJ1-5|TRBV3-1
TGTGCCAGCAGCCAAGATCGGGGCTCGGTTGGCAATCAGCCCCAGCATTTT
CASSQDRGSVGNQPQHF
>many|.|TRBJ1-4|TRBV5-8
TGTGCCAGCAGCTTGTCGGGTCGTCGTGAAAAACTGTTTTTT
CASSLSGRREKLFF
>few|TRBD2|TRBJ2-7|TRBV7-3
TGTGCCAGCAGCTTAGAGGCCGGGGGGGAGCAGTACTTC
CASSLEAGGEQYF
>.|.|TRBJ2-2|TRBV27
TGTGCCAGCAGTGTCAGGGTTGCCGGGGAGCTGTTTTTT
CASSVRVAGELFF
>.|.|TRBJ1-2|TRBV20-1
TGCAGTGCTGGGACTAGCGGGGCTAACTATGGCTACACCTTC
CSAGTSGANYGYTF
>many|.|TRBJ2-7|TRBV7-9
TGTGCCAGCAGCCCCGCGGGTAGGCCGAGCTCCTACGAGCAGTACTTC
CASSPAGRPSSYEQYF
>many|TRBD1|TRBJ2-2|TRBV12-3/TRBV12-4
TGTGCCAGCAGTTTACAACAGGGGTGGCTGTTTTTT
CASSLQQGWLFF
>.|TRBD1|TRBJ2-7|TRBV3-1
TGTGCCAGCAGCCACGAGGACAGGAGCTACGGGCAGTACTTC
CASSHEDRSYGQYF
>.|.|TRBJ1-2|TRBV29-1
TGCAGCGTGGGGATCGGCGGCTACACCTTC
CSVGIGGYTF
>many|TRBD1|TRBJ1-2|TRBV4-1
TGCGCCAGCAGCCAAGATACGGGACAGGGGGCGAGGGACTATGGCTACACCTTC
CASSQDTGQGARDYGYTF
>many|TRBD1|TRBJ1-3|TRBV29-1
TGCAGCGCCGCCAAGGGGGCAGGTGGAAACACCATATATTTT
CSAAKGAGGNTIYF
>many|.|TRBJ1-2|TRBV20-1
TGCAGTGCGCGAGGAGCAGCCTATGGCTACACCTTC
CSARGAAYGYTF
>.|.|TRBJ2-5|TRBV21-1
TGTGCCAGCAGCCAAAGACTAGCACGGGAGACCCAGTACTTC
CASSQRLARETQYF
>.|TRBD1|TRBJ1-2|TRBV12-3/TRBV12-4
TGTGCCAGCAGGGTCGGGACAGGGGACTGGGGTAACTATGGCTACACCTTC
CASRVGTGDWGNYGYTF
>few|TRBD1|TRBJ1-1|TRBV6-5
TGTGCCAGCAGTTATTCCGACAGGGGATGGACTGAAGCTTTCTTT
CASSYSDRGWTEAFF
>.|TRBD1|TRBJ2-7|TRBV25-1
TGTGCCAGCCAAGGGGACAGGGACGAGCAGTACTTC
CASQGDRDEQYF
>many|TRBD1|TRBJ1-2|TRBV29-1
TGCAGCGTCGCGACAGGGGACCCCTATGGCTACACCTTC
CSVATGDPYGYTF
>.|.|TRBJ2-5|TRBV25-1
TGTGCTGGCCTATGGGCGGTTAGGGGAGAGACCCAGTACTTC
CAGLWAVRGETQYF
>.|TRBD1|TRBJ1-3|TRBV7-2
TGTGCCAGCAGCCATCGGGACAGCTCTGGAAACACCATATATTTT
CASSHRDSSGNTIYF
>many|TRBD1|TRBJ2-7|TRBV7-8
TGTGCCAGCTGCCCTCAGACAGGGGAATACGAGCAGTACTTC
CASCPQTGEYEQYF
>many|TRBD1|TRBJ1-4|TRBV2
TGTGCCAGCAGCGAGGACAGGGGGCGCGGAGAAAAACTGTTTTTT
CASSEDRGRGEKLFF
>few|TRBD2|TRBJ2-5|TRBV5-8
TGTGCCAGCACCTTACAAAGCGGGACCCAAGAGACCCAGTACTTC
CASTLQSGTQETQYF
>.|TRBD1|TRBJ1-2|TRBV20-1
TGCAGTGCAACCGCACCGGGACAGGGGGGAGGCTACACCTTC
CSATAPGQGGGYTF
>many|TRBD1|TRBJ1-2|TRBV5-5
TGTGCCAGCAGCGGGATAGACAGGGGGGAAGGCTACACCTTC
CASSGIDRGEGYTF
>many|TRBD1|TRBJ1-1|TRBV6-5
TGTGCCAGCAGTTCTCTGCCCGGGACAGATCAAAACACTGAAGCTTTCTTT
CASSSLPGTDQNTEAFF